The next 26 T cell receptor beta chains were all read from a single sample in a study of identical twins. Each CDR3 protein gets one entry after TCRdb re-called the 5' RACE reads with MiXCR. This table holds roughly 230,000 distinct CDR3 sequences, about 8.9% found once. The same specimen was also included in a second study, on yellow fever vaccine responses in identical twins.

Sequencing input: CD8+ T cells sorted from blood. The receptor set was obtained from a woman aged 18-29 years in good health.

This clonotype appeared many times. This chain links TRBV20-1 with TRBJ2-1, with a possible D match to TRBD2 (5 bases). V gave up 3 bases and J gave up 3 bases, with 9 bases separating them. Germline CDR1 and CDR2: DFQATT and SNEGSKA (reference sequence). The CDR3 totals 13 residues. CDR3 sequence: CSASKLDYNEQFF. CDR3 DNA: TGCAGTGCTAGTAAACTAGACTACAATGAGCAGTTCTTC.

The chain links TRBV6-2 or TRBV6-3 to TRBJ1-5; tentative D call: TRBD1 (5 bases). This CDR3 comprises 13 residues. Between the trimmed V and J ends, which lost 2 bases and 7 bases, there was a span of 9 bases. Germline V gene data show CDR1 as MNHEY and CDR2 as SVGEGT. CDR3 sequence reads: CASSYNGDQPQHF. The CDR3 DNA reads TGTGCCAGCAGTTACAACGGGGACCAGCCCCAGCATTTT.

Only a few counts were recorded for this clonotype. CDR3 loop: CASLRLQSSYNEQFF. As DNA, the CDR3 is TGTGCCAGCCTCCGGTTACAGAGCTCCTACAATGAGCAGTTCTTC. This chain joins TRBV7-9 and TRBJ2-1; D unclear. This CDR3 has 15 residues. Looked up from germline, CDR1 is SEHNR and CDR2 is FQNEAQ (reference sequence). V shed 8 bases and J shed 0 bases, with 14 bases lying between them.

This clonotype was seen repeatedly, ten times or more. V is TRBV24-1 and J is TRBJ2-2, with a tentative D call TRBD1 (6 bases). The ends were cut back, 4 bases at V and 0 bases at J, with 14 bases in the middle. Germline CDR1 KGHDR, CDR2 SFDVKD. CDR3 length: 17 amino acids. The DNA of the CDR3 is TGTGCCACCAGTGACGCACACCGGGACACGAACACCGGGGAGCTGTTTTTT. Translation gives CATSDAHRDTNTGELFF.

This clonotype was counted a few times. The chain couples TRBV20-1 to TRBJ2-3; 12 bases match TRBD2. The CDR3 totals 15 residues. Trimming took 1 base from V and 4 from J; bases not matched to a gene: 3. Germline CDR1 DFQATT, CDR2 SNEGSKA (reference sequence). The CDR3 here is CSARGTSGDPDTQYF. The CDR3 DNA sequence: TGCAGTGCTAGAGGGACTAGCGGGGACCCAGATACGCAGTATTTT.

This clonotype was observed many times. The V gene is TRBV4-3, the J gene TRBJ2-7, with 9 nucleotides matching TRBD1. Germline trimming cut 3 bases from V and 4 bases from J; bases unmatched to any gene: 4. Germline CDR1 and CDR2: LGHNA and YSLEER. CDR3 length equals 14 residues. CDR3 sequence (DNA): TGCGCCAGCAGCCAGCGACAGGGGGGTTACGAGCAGTACTTC. This sequence encodes CASSQRQGGYEQYF.

Only a few counts were recorded for this clonotype. The CDR3 loop reads CASTTSSGSYTDTQYF. CDR3 sequence (DNA): TGTGCCAGCACCACCTCTAGCGGGAGCTACACAGATACGCAGTATTTT. The chain recombines TRBV7-2 with TRBJ2-3, with 10 nucleotides matching TRBD2. V was clipped by 7 bases and J by 2 bases; unmatched bases: 9. The germline CDR1 and CDR2 sequences are SGHTA and FQGNSA. This CDR3 region has 16 residues.

This clonotype was found a few times. The chain uses TRBV27 and TRBJ2-1; 8 bases are a match to TRBD2. This CDR3 has 14 amino acids. The germline gives CDR1 MNHEY, CDR2 SMNVEV (reference sequence). Trimming cost V 3 bases and J 6 bases; bases outside gene matches: 4. The CDR3 DNA is TGTGCCAGCAGTTTGAGCGGGAGTTTCAATGAGCAGTTCTTC. This codes for CASSLSGSFNEQFF.

J is TRBJ2-2 and V is TRBV2; TRBD2 is a possible D gene (5 bases). CDR1 is SNHLY, CDR2 FYNNEI, per germline. Trimming left V 6 bases short and J 6 bases short, with 8 bases between. The CDR3 totals 12 residues. For the CDR3, the DNA is TGTGCCAGCAGGGACTGGGCCGGGGAGCTGTTTTTT. Its protein product is CASRDWAGELFF.

This sequence joins TRBV19 and TRBJ2-5, with TRBD1 as a possible D gene (5 bases). Trimming removed 5 bases at V and 2 bases at J, with 9 bases between. Germline CDR1 reads LNHDA; CDR2 reads SQIVND (reference sequence). There are 13 residues in the CDR3. CDR3 bases: TGTGCCAGTAGTGACAGACCTCAAGAGACCCAGTACTTC. Its protein product is CASSDRPQETQYF.

Many counts were recorded for this clonotype. The chain uses TRBV11-2 and TRBJ2-1; TRBD2 might be the D (7 bases). This CDR3 spans 20 amino acids. Germline V gives CDR1 SGHAT, CDR2 FQNNGV. Trimming stripped 6 bases from V and 2 bases from J, with 29 bases between. CDR3 sequence reads: CASSVSGTLHGGAPYNEQFF. Here the CDR3 DNA reads TGTGCCAGCAGTGTAAGCGGGACACTGCATGGGGGTGCGCCCTACAATGAGCAGTTCTTC.

This clonotype was observed at least ten times. This chain links TRBV27 with TRBJ2-7; 8 bases agree with TRBD2. V gave up 4 bases and J gave up 0 bases; unmatched junction bases: 2. CDR1 and CDR2 from the germline V gene are MNHEY and SMNVEV (reference sequence). CDR3 length: 14 amino acids. CDR3 in DNA: TGTGCCAGCAGTTCAGCGGGAGACTCCTACGAGCAGTACTTC. Amino acid sequence: CASSSAGDSYEQYF.

This clonotype was observed at least ten times. This chain connects TRBV12-3 or TRBV12-4 to TRBJ1-1; 8 bases are shared with TRBD1. The CDR3 has 14 residues. Germline trimming cut 1 base from V and 5 bases from J; bases unmatched to any gene: 3. As DNA, the CDR3 is TGTGCCAGCAGTTTAGGGACAGGGACAACTGAAGCTTTCTTT. Protein sequence: CASSLGTGTTEAFF.

J is TRBJ2-1 and V is TRBV24-1; 8 bases fit TRBD1. The CDR3 extends over 14 amino acids. Germline values: CDR1 KGHDR, CDR2 SFDVKD. Trimming cost V 1 base and J 6 bases; bases outside gene matches: 1. Written as DNA, the CDR3 is TGTGCCACCAGTGATTTCACAGGGGGCAATGAGCAGTTCTTC. Residues: CATSDFTGGNEQFF.

Ten or more counts support this clonotype. This chain connects TRBV28 to TRBJ2-7; 11 bases map to TRBD2. Looked up from germline, CDR1 is MDHEN and CDR2 is SYDVKM. This CDR3 has 17 residues. V was clipped by 3 bases and J by 2 bases; unmatched bases: 9. This chain's CDR3 is CASSFTLTSGSTYEQYF. The CDR3, as DNA: TGTGCCAGCAGTTTTACCCTTACTAGCGGGAGCACCTACGAGCAGTACTTC.

Many counts were recorded for this clonotype. This chain connects TRBV29-1 to TRBJ2-1, with 9 bases fitting TRBD1. The CDR3 consists of 14 residues. Germline V lookup: CDR1 SQVTM, CDR2 ANQGSEA. Trimming cost V 4 bases and J 9 bases; bases outside gene matches: 10. In DNA, the CDR3 is TGCAGCGTTGTAAACAGGGGGCTGGGAGGTGAGCAGTTCTTC. This codes for CSVVNRGLGGEQFF.

This clonotype was found many times. The J gene is TRBJ2-7, the V gene TRBV10-3; D possibly corresponds to TRBD1 (6 bases). Trimming removed 3 bases from V and 4 bases from J, with 13 bases in between. The CDR3 sequence is 14 residues long. CDR1 ENHRY and CDR2 SYGVKD come from the germline V gene. As DNA, the CDR3 is TGTGCCATCAGTGATGGACAGAATCTTTACGAGCAGTACTTC. As protein: CAISDGQNLYEQYF.

This clonotype was observed a few times. CDR3 residues: CASSSGLEPDTQYF. The CDR3 DNA is TGTGCCAGCAGCTCGGGACTAGAACCAGATACGCAGTATTTT. The chain recombines TRBV7-2 with TRBJ2-3; 8 positions match TRBD2. Germline assignment: CDR1 SGHTA and CDR2 FQGNSA. The length of the CDR3 is 14 residues. The trim removed 4 bases at V and 4 bases at J, leaving 4 bases unmatched.

This rearrangement joins TRBV3-1 to TRBJ2-3, with 10 bases that match TRBD1. J was trimmed by 1 base and V by 3 bases; bases with no gene match: 10. The CDR3 sequence is 18 residues long. Per germline, CDR1 LGHDT and CDR2 YNNKEL (reference sequence). The CDR3 nucleotides read TGTGCCAGCAGCCAGATTCTCGGGGACAGGGGCCGCACAGATACGCAGTATTTT. Translated: CASSQILGDRGRTDTQYF.

This clonotype was found a few times. CDR3 in amino acids: CASGLVTSGRPAQETQYF. CDR3 coding DNA: TGTGCTAGTGGTTTGGTTACTAGCGGGAGGCCCGCCCAAGAGACCCAGTACTTC. The chain recombines TRBV12-5 with TRBJ2-5, with 12 bases fitting TRBD2. The CDR3 covers 18 residues. V lost 0 bases, J lost 1 base, and 6 bases stayed unmatched. Germline V gene lookup returns CDR1 LGHNT and CDR2 FRNRAP.

This clonotype was observed many times. J is TRBJ2-7 and V is TRBV2; D remains ambiguous. Trimming shortened V by 4 bases and J by 5 bases, and 18 bases separated the two germline ends. The germline V gene has CDR1 SNHLY and CDR2 FYNNEI. This CDR3 has 15 residues. The DNA of the CDR3 is TGTGCCAGCAGTGGTCTGTCCACAAAGGGAAACGAGCAGTACTTC. This codes for CASSGLSTKGNEQYF.

J is TRBJ2-5 and V is TRBV6-2 or TRBV6-3, with 7 bases matching TRBD2. This CDR3 comprises 17 residues. Trimming took 7 bases from V and 2 from J; bases not matched to a gene: 16. Germline loops: CDR1 MNHEY, CDR2 SVGEGT. CDR3 DNA: TGTGCCAGCACCATAGACAGAAAGCGGGATATGCAAGAGACCCAGTACTTC. Amino acids: CASTIDRKRDMQETQYF.

This clonotype has only a few counts. The chain carries TRBV10-3 and TRBJ2-7; TRBD1 matches at 8 bases. J lost 2 bases, V lost 2 bases, and 5 bases had no gene match. This CDR3 region has 15 residues. From germline, CDR1 is ENHRY and CDR2 SYGVKD. The CDR3: CAISEPGTGTYEQYF. CDR3 DNA sequence: TGTGCCATCAGTGAGCCCGGGACAGGCACCTACGAGCAGTACTTC.

At least ten counts were recorded for this clonotype. The chain carries TRBV4-1 and TRBJ2-5; 10 nucleotides agree with TRBD2. CDR1 and CDR2 from the germline V gene are MGHRA and YSYEKL. Trimming cost V 0 bases and J 1 base; bases outside gene matches: 5. This CDR3 is built from 17 residues. The CDR3 region has the DNA TGCGCCAGCAGCCAAGATTATAGCGGGGGGTCCCAAGAGACCCAGTACTTC. Translated: CASSQDYSGGSQETQYF.

The CDR3 sequence is CASSYSPSWEGEQYF. The CDR3 DNA reads as TGTGCCAGCAGTTATAGTCCCTCTTGGGAGGGCGAGCAGTACTTC. V and J are TRBV6-5 and TRBJ2-7; 7 positions agree with TRBD2. Per germline, CDR1 MNHEY and CDR2 SVGAGI. The junction had 11 bases not matched to a gene; V was cut back by 3 bases and J by 6 bases. The CDR3 contains 15 residues.

This clonotype was seen a few times. The V gene is TRBV28, the J gene TRBJ2-5; D is perhaps TRBD2 (7 bases). CDR3 length: 13 amino acids. Germline assignment: CDR1 MDHEN and CDR2 SYDVKM. V was cut by 5 bases and J by 13 bases, with 20 bases left in between. The CDR3 sequence: CASSTPPGGLSYF. The DNA of the CDR3 is TGTGCCAGCAGTACCCCCCCCGGGGGGCTCTCGTACTTC.